Sequencing of this T cell receptor beta chain was carried out in a study of cytomegalovirus exposure and HLA in healthy donors. Study findings and constraints: First-cohort TCR clusters tended to co-occur in the roughly 130 validation repertoires, a later analysis found. Usually a TCR sequence was rare, but some public TCRs were found in many donors. Testing in vitro showed a few CMV-associated chains specific for CMV antigens.

Profiling relied on immunoSEQ multiplex PCR, and the TCRdb table lists in-frame clones only, not all of them. This table holds 150,000 to 200,000 clones, roughly 91% found once. Remarks on this clone: Its antigen is undetermined.

The CDR3 totals 14 residues. The V gene lost 4 bases and the J gene lost 4 bases, with 13 bases spanning the gap. Germline V CDR1 and CDR2: LGHNA, YNFKEQ. This chain uses TRBV4-2 with TRBJ1-1, with D tentatively TRBD1 (5 bases). This TCR was sampled from a man younger than 35 in good health and CMV-seronegative. Sequenced material: PBMCs. The CDR3 DNA reads as TGTGCCAGCAGCCCCCTTCAGGGTATCACTGAAGCTTTCTTT. Residues: CASSPLQGITEAFF.